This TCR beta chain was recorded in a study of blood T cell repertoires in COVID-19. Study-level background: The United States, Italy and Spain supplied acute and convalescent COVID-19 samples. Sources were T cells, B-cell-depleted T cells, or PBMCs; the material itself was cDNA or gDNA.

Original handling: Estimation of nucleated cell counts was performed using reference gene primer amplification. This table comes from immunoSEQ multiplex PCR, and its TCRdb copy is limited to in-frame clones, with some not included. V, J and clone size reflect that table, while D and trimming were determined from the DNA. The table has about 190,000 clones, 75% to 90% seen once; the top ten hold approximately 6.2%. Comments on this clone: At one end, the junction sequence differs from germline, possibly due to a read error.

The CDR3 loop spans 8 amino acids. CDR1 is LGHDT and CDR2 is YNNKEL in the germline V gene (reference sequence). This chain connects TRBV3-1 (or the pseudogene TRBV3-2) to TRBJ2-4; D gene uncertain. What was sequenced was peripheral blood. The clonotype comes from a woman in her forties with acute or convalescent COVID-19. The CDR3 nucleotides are TGTGCCAGCCGCCATCCTCTCTTC. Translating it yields CASRHPLF.